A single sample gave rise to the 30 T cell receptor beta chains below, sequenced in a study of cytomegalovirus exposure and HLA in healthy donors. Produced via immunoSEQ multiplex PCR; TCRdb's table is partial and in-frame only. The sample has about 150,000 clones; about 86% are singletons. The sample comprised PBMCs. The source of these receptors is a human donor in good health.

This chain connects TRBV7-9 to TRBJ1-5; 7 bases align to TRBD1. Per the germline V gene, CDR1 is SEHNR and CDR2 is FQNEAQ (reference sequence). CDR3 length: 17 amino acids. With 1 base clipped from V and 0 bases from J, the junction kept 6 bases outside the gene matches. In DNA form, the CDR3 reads TGTGCCAGCAGCTTAGTCGGGACAGTAAATAGCAATCAGCCCCAGCATTTT. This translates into CASSLVGTVNSNQPQHF.

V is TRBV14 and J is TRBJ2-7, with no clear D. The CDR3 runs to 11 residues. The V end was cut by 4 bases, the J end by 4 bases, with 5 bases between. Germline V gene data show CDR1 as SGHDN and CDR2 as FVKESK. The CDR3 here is CASSLGYEQYF. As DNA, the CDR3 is TGTGCCAGCAGCCTCGGTTACGAGCAGTACTTC.

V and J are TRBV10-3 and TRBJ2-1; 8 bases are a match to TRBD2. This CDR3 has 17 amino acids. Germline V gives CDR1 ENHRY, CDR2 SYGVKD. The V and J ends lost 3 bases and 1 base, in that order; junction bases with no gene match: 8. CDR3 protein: CAISEYRGGLSYNEQFF. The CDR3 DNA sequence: TGTGCCATCAGTGAATACCGGGGGGGGCTTTCCTACAATGAGCAGTTCTTC.

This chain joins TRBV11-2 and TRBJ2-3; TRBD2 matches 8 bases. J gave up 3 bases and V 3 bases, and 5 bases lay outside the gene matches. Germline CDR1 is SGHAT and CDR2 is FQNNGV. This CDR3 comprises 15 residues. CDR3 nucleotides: TGTGCCAGCAGCTTCACCGGGGGGGGGACAGATACGCAGTATTTT. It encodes CASSFTGGGTDTQYF. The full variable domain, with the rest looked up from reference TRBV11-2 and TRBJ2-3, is EAGVAQSPRYKIIEKRQSVAFWCNPISGHATLYWYQQILGQGPKLLIQFQNNGVVDDSQLPKDRFSAERLKGVDSTLKIQPAKLEDSAVYLCASSFTGGGTDTQYFGPGTRLTVL.

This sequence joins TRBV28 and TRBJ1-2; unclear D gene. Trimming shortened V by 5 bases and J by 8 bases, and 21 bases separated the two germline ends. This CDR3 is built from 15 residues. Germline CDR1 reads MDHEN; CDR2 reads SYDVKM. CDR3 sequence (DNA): TGTGCCAGCAGTCCCTCTGGCACGGGAGAAGGAGGCTACACCTTC. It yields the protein CASSPSGTGEGGYTF.

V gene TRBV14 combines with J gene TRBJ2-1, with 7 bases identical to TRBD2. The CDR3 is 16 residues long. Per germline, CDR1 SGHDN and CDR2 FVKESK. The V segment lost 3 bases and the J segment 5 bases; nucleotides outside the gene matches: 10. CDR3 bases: TGTGCCAGCAGCCACCAAAGGGCTAGCGGACACAATGAGCAGTTCTTC. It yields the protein CASSHQRASGHNEQFF.

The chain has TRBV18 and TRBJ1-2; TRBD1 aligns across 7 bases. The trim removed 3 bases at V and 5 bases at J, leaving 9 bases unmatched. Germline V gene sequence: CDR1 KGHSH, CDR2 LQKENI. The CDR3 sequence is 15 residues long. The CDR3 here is CASSPFGRQGYGYTF. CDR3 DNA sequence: TGTGCCAGCTCACCGTTCGGTAGACAGGGATATGGCTACACCTTC.

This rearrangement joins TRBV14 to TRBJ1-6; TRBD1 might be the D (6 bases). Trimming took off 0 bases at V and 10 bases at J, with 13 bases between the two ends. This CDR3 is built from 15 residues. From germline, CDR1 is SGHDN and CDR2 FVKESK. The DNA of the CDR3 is TGTGCCAGCAGCCAAGAAACAGGGACGAACTCACCCCTCCACTTT. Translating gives CASSQETGTNSPLHF.

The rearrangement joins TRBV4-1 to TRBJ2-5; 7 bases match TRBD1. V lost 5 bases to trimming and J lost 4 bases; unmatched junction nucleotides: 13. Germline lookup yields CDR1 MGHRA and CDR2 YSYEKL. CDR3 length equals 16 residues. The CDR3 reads CASSAIGGSPIETQYF. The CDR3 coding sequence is TGCGCCAGCAGCGCTATAGGGGGCTCCCCCATAGAGACCCAGTACTTC.

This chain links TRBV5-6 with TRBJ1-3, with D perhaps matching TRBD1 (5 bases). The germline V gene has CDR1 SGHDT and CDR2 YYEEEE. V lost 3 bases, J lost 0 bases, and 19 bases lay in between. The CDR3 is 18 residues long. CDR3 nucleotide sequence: TGTGCCAGCAGCTCATGGATTCGCGGGGGAAACTCTGGAAACACCATATATTTT. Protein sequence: CASSSWIRGGNSGNTIYF.

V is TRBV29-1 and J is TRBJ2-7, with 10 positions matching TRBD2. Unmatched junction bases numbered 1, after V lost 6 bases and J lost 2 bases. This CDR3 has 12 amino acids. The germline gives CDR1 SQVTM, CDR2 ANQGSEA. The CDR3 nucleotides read TGCAGCGTAGCGGGAGGGACCTACGAGCAGTACTTC. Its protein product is CSVAGGTYEQYF.

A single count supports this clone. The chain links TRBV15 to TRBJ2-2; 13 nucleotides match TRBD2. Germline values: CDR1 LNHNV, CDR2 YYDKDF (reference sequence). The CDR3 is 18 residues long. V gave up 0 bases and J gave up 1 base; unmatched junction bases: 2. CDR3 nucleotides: TGTGCCACCAGCAGAGATCGGACTAGCGGGGGGAACACCGGGGAGCTGTTTTTT. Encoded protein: CATSRDRTSGGNTGELFF.

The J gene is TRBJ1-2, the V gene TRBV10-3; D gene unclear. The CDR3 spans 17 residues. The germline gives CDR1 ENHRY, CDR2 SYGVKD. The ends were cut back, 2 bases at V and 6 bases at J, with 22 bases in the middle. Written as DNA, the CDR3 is TGTGCCATCAGTGAGGCCCCGAGAATAACCGGCGGAGATGGCTACACCTTC. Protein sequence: CAISEAPRITGGDGYTF.

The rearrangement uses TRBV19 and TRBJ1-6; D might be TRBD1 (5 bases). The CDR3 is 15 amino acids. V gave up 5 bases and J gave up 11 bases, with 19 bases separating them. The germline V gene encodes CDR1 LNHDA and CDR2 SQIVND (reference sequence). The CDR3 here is CASSPTTVYLAPLHF. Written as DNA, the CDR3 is TGTGCCAGTAGTCCCACGACAGTTTATCTGGCACCCCTCCACTTT.

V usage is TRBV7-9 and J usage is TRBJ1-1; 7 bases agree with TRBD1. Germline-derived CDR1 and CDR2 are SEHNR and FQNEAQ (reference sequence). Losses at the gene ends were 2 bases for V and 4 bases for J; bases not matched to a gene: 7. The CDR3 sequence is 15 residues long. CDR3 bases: TGTGCCAGCAGCTTACTCGAGGGGGCCGGCACTGAAGCTTTCTTT. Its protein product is CASSLLEGAGTEAFF.

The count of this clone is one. The CDR3 reads CASSLAGGRAGELFF. CDR3 sequence (DNA): TGTGCCAGCAGCTTGGCCGGGGGTAGGGCCGGGGAGCTGTTTTTT. The chain has TRBV5-4 and TRBJ2-2, with D perhaps TRBD2 (6 bases). Between the trimmed V and J ends, which lost 0 bases and 6 bases, there was a span of 12 bases. CDR1 is SGHNT and CDR2 is YYREEE in the germline V gene (reference sequence). This CDR3 is built from 15 residues. The whole variable domain, filled in from reference TRBV5-4 and TRBJ2-2, reads ETGVTQSPTHLIKTRGQQVTLRCSSQSGHNTVSWYQQALGQGPQFIFQYYREEENGRGNFPPRFSGLQFPNYSSELNVNALELDDSALYLCASSLAGGRAGELFFGEGSRLTVL.

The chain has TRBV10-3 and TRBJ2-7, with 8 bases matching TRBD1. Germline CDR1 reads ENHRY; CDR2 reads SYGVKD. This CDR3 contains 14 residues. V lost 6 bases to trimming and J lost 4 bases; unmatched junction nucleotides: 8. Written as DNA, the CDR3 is TGTGCCATCAGATCGGACAGGGATGGGTACGAGCAGTACTTC. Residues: CAIRSDRDGYEQYF.

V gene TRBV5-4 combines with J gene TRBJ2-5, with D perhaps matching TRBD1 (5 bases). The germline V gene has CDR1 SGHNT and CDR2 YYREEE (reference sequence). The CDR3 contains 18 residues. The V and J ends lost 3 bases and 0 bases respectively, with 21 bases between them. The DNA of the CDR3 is TGTGCCAGCAGCTCCCAACTGGGTCCAGGGATAAACCAAGAGACCCAGTACTTC. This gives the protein CASSSQLGPGINQETQYF.

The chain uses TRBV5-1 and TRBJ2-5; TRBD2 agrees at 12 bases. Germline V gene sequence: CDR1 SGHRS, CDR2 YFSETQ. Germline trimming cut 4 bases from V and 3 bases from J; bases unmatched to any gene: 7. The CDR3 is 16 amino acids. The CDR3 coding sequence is TGCGCCAGCAGCCAACGGACTAGCGGGACCAAAGAGACCCAGTACTTC. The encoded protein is CASSQRTSGTKETQYF.

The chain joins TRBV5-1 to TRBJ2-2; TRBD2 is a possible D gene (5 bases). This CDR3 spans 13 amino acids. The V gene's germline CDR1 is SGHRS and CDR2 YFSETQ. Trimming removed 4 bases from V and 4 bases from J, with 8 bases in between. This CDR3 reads CASSLSGTGELFF. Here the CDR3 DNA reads TGCGCCAGCAGCCTCAGCGGCACCGGGGAGCTGTTTTTT.

The CDR3 is CASSFGTGTDTQYF. CDR3 bases: TGCGCCAGCAGCTTCGGGACAGGCACAGATACGCAGTATTTT. This rearrangement joins TRBV5-1 to TRBJ2-3; 7 bases fit TRBD1. The V gene's germline CDR1 is SGHRS and CDR2 YFSETQ. The CDR3 consists of 14 residues. Losses at the gene ends were 2 bases for V and 1 base for J; bases not matched to a gene: 1.

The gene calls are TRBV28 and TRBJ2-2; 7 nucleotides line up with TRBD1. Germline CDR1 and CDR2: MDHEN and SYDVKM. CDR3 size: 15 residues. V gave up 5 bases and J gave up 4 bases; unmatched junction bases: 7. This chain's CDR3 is CASSAWTGLTGELFF. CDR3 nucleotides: TGTGCCAGCAGTGCCTGGACAGGTCTCACCGGGGAGCTGTTTTTT.

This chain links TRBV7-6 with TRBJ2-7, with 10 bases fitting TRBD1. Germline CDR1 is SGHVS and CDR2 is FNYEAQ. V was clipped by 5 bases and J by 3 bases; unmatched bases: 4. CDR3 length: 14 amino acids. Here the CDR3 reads CASSPRDRGYEQYF. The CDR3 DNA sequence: TGTGCCAGCAGCCCTCGGGACAGGGGCTACGAGCAGTACTTC.

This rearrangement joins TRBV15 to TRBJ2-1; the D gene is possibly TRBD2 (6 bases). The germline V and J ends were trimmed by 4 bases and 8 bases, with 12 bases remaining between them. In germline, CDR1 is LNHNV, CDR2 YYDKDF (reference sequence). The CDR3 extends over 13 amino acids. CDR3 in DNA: TGTGCCACCAGCACGGGTGAGCGGGATGAGCAGTTCTTC. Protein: CATSTGERDEQFF.

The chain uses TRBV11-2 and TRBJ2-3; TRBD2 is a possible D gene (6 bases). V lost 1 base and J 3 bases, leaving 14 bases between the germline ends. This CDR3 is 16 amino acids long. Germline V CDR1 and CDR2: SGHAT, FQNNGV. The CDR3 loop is CASSLAEGQATDTQYF. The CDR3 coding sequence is TGTGCCAGCAGCTTAGCGGAGGGCCAAGCGACAGATACGCAGTATTTT.

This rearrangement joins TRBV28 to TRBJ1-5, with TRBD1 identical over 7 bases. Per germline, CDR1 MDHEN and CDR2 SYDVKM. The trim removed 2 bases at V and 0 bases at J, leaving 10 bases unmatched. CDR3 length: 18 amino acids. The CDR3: CASSLSRGYVVSNQPQHF. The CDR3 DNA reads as TGTGCCAGCAGTTTAAGCAGGGGGTATGTAGTTAGCAATCAGCCCCAGCATTTT.

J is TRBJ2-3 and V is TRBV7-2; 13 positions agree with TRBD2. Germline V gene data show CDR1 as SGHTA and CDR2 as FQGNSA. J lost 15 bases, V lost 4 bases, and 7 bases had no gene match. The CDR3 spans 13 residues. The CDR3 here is CASSSGLAGRQYF. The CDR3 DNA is TGTGCCAGCAGCTCGGGACTAGCGGGGCGGCAATATTTT.

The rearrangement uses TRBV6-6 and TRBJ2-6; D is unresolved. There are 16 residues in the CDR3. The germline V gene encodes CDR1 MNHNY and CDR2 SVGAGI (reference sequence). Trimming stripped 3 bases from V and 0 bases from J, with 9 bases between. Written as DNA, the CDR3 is TGTGCCAGCAGTTATAGAGCCTCCTCTGGGGCCAACGTCCTGACTTTC. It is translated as CASSYRASSGANVLTF.

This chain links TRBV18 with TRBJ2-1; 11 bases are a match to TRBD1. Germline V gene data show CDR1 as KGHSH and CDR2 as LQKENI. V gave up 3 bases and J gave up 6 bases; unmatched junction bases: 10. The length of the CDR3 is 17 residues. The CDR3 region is CASSPFGTGGTGNEQFF. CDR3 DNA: TGTGCCAGCTCACCCTTCGGGACAGGGGGTACCGGCAATGAGCAGTTCTTC. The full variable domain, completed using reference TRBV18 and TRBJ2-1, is NAGVMQNPRHLVRRRGQEARLRCSPMKGHSHVYWYRQLPEEGLKFMVYLQKENIIDESGMPKERFSAEFPKEGPSILRIQQVVRGDSAAYFCASSPFGTGGTGNEQFFGPGTRLTVL.

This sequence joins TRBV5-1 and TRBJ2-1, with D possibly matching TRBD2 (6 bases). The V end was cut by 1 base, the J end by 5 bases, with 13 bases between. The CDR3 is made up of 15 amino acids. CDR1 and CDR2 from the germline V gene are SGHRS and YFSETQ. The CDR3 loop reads CASSLWGERDNEQFF. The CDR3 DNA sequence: TGCGCCAGCAGCTTGTGGGGGGAGAGGGACAATGAGCAGTTCTTC.